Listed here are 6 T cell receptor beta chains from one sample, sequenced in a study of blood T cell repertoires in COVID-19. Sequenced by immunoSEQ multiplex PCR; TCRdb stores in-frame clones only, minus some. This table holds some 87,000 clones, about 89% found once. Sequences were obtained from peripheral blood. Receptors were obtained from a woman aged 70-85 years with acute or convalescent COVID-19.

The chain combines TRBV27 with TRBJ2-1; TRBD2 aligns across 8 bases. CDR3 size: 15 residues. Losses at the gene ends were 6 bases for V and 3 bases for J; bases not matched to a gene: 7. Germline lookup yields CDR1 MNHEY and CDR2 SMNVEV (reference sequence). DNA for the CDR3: TGTGCCAGCAGACCCGGGACTAGTAACTACAATGAGCAGTTCTTC. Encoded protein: CASRPGTSNYNEQFF.

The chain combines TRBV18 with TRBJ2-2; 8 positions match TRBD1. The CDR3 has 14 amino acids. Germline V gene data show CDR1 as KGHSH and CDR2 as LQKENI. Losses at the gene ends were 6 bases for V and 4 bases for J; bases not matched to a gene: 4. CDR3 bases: TGTGCCAGCTCCGGACAGGGAGGCACCGGGGAGCTGTTTTTT. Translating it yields CASSGQGGTGELFF.

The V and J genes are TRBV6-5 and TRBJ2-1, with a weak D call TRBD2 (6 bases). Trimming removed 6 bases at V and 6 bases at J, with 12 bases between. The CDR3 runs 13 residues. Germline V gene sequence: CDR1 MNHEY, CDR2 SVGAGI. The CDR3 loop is CASSPGEVNEQFF. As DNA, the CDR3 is TGTGCCAGCAGCCCGGGGGAAGTCAATGAGCAGTTCTTC.

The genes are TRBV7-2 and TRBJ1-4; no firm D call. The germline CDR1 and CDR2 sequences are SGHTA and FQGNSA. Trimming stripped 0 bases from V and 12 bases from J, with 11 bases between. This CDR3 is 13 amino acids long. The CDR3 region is CASSLARHGELFF. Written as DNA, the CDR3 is TGTGCCAGCAGCTTAGCCAGACACGGGGAACTGTTTTTT. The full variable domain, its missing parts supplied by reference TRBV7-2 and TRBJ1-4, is GAGVSQSPSNKVTEKGKDVELRCDPISGHTALYWYRQSLGQGLEFLIYFQGNSAPDKSGLPSDRFSAERTGGSVSTLTIQRTQQEDSAVYLCASSLARHGELFFGSGTQLSVL.

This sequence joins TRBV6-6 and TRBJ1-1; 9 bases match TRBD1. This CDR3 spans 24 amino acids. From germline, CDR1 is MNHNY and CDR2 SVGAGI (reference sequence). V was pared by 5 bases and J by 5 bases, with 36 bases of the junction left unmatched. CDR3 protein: CASSHRDRVQLWGQGTAVGTEAFF. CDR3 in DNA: TGTGCCAGCAGTCATCGAGACAGGGTGCAATTGTGGGGACAGGGTACGGCAGTGGGAACTGAAGCTTTCTTT.

The DNA of the CDR3 is TGCAGTGCTAGCAGGGGATTTCTTGCTTTCTTT. Translation: CSASRGFLAFF. This chain uses TRBV20-1 with TRBJ1-1; maybe TRBD1 (6 bases). V was trimmed by 3 bases and J by 11 bases, leaving 13 bases between them. The CDR3 length is 11 residues. Germline V CDR1 and CDR2: DFQATT, SNEGSKA (reference sequence).